A single sample is the source of the 24 T cell receptor beta chains below, sequenced in a study of CD8+CD57+ T cells in acquired aplastic anemia. Both TCR beta VDJ combination and CDR3 sequence profiling were carried out. Genomic DNA was the template for this profiling. MiXCR, run by TCRdb on the reads, gives a single entry per CDR3 protein. This sample has over 250,000 distinct CDR3 sequences; roughly 61% occur once, and the top ten carry around 1.2%. Individuals selected for sequencing had exhibited CD8+CD57+ cell expansion on flow cytometry. Sequencing was performed on sorted CD4+, CD8+, or CD8+CD57+ T cells (not recorded which) from PBMCs. These receptors were collected from a human donor with aplastic anemia.

The chain is built from TRBV7-8 and TRBJ1-2, with D possibly matching TRBD1 (5 bases). Germline assignment: CDR1 SGHVS and CDR2 FQNEAQ. This CDR3 region has 15 residues. V lost 1 base and J lost 4, with 13 bases in between. The CDR3 bases are TGTGCCAGCAGCTTAGGAGGGGCCCCCCGCTATGGCTACACCTTC. This sequence encodes CASSLGGAPRYGYTF.

This chain joins TRBV24-1 and TRBJ1-1; no clear D gene. V was shortened by 4 bases and J by 4 bases, with 9 bases between the two germline ends. This CDR3 has 13 residues. The germline CDR1 and CDR2 sequences are KGHDR and SFDVKD. The DNA for the CDR3 is TGTGCCACCAGTGACTCTTTAAGCACTGAAGCTTTCTTT. Amino acid sequence: CATSDSLSTEAFF.

CDR3 loop: CASSPPGHSYEQYF. Written as DNA, the CDR3 is TGTGCCAGCAGCCCGCCGGGACACTCCTACGAGCAGTACTTC. This chain joins TRBV7-9 and TRBJ2-7; weak D call: TRBD1 (6 bases). CDR1 SEHNR and CDR2 FQNEAQ come from the germline V gene (reference sequence). Trimming stripped 5 bases from V and 0 bases from J, with 11 bases between. This CDR3 spans 14 amino acids.

This clonotype has only a few counts. The CDR3 region is CASSYPGLTQETQYF. The CDR3 nucleotides read TGTGCCAGCAGTTACCCGGGTCTGACCCAAGAGACCCAGTACTTC. The chain links TRBV6-2 or TRBV6-3 to TRBJ2-5; D remains ambiguous. The CDR3 has 15 residues. CDR1 is MNHEY, CDR2 SVGEGT, per germline. V dropped 2 bases and J dropped 1 base, with 11 bases sitting between them.

The CDR3, as DNA: TGTGCCAGTAGTATAGGTTCGTGGGAGACCCAGTACTTC. Translation gives CASSIGSWETQYF. The chain combines TRBV19 with TRBJ2-5; D is uncertain. The V and J ends lost 1 base and 5 bases respectively, with 8 bases between them. The V gene's germline CDR1 is LNHDA and CDR2 SQIVND (reference sequence). There are 13 residues in the CDR3. Drawing the rest from reference TRBV19 and TRBJ2-5, the complete variable domain is DGGITQSPKYLFRKEGQNVTLSCEQNLNHDAMYWYRQDPGQGLRLIYYSQIVNDFQKGDIAEGYSVSREKKESFPLTVTSAQKNPTAFYLCASSIGSWETQYFGPGTRLLVL.

Many counts were recorded for this clonotype. The CDR3 region has the DNA TGCAGTGCTAAGAGGGGGTCTGCTAATGAAAAACTGTTTTTT. It translates to CSAKRGSANEKLFF. This chain uses TRBV20-1 with TRBJ1-4, with D possibly matching TRBD1 (6 bases). The V gene's germline CDR1 is DFQATT and CDR2 SNEGSKA (reference sequence). There are 14 residues in the CDR3. With 4 bases removed from V and 3 bases from J, the gap between germline ends came to 12 bases.

V and J are TRBV15 and TRBJ1-2; D not certain. This CDR3 has 15 residues. Germline V gene data show CDR1 as LNHNV and CDR2 as YYDKDF (reference sequence). V shed 5 bases and J shed 2 bases, with 15 bases lying between them. CDR3 nucleotide sequence: TGTGCCACCAGCCGAACGTATACGGGGAACTATGGCTACACCTTC. This codes for CATSRTYTGNYGYTF.

The V gene is TRBV29-1, the J gene TRBJ1-1; possibly TRBD1 for D (5 bases). The V gene lost 4 bases and the J gene lost 4 bases, with 13 bases spanning the gap. Germline V CDR1 and CDR2: SQVTM, ANQGSEA. This CDR3 has 13 amino acids. CDR3 sequence: CSVGTLRATEAFF. The CDR3 DNA is TGCAGCGTTGGGACACTGCGGGCCACTGAAGCTTTCTTT.

The CDR3, as DNA: TGTGCCACCAGTGATTTGATCCAGGGTCCGAACACCGGGGAGCTGTTTTTT. The encoded protein is CATSDLIQGPNTGELFF. V is TRBV24-1 and J is TRBJ2-2; perhaps TRBD1 as D (5 bases). The length of the CDR3 is 17 residues. Germline assignment: CDR1 KGHDR and CDR2 SFDVKD. The ends were cut back, 0 bases at V and 0 bases at J, with 10 bases in the middle.

This clonotype was seen many times. This could be a read error, since a much larger clone is one nucleotide away. The CDR3 ends on some other residue instead of the conserved phenylalanine or tryptophan, so this is likely a read error. The chain combines TRBV24-1 with TRBJ2-5; 12 bases match TRBD2. This CDR3 comprises 17 residues. Germline V gene sequence: CDR1 KGHDR, CDR2 SFDVKD. The junction had 7 bases not matched to a gene; V was cut back by 2 bases and J by 4 bases. CDR3 bases: TGTGCCACCAGTGATTCCCGGCTAGCGGGAGGGGGAGAGACCCAGTACCTC. The encoded protein is CATSDSRLAGGGETQYL.

This clonotype showed up just a few times. The chain couples TRBV20-1 to TRBJ2-5; 11 bases map to TRBD2. The DNA end is a closer match to TRBJ2-7, so the J assignment may be wrong. The CDR3 extends over 15 amino acids. In germline, CDR1 is DFQATT, CDR2 SNEGSKA (reference sequence). CDR3: CSATAGTSGHYEQYF. The CDR3 DNA sequence: TGCAGTGCCACAGCCGGGACTAGCGGCCACTACGAGCAGTACTTC.

This rearrangement joins TRBV29-1 to TRBJ2-1; 11 bases are a match to TRBD2. The CDR3 has 12 amino acids. V lost 7 bases to trimming and J lost 10 bases; unmatched junction nucleotides: 6. Germline V gives CDR1 SQVTM, CDR2 ANQGSEA. The CDR3 here is CSGTSGSLEQFF. The CDR3, as DNA: TGCAGCGGCACTAGCGGGAGTTTAGAGCAGTTCTTC.

This clonotype occurred a few times. The chain combines TRBV9 with TRBJ2-1, with 8 bases aligning to TRBD2. Germline trimming cut 3 bases from V and 0 bases from J; bases unmatched to any gene: 2. CDR3 size: 15 residues. From germline, CDR1 is SGDLS and CDR2 YYNGEE. CDR3 in amino acids: CASSEAGGSYNEQFF. The CDR3 DNA reads as TGTGCCAGCAGCGAGGCGGGAGGCTCCTACAATGAGCAGTTCTTC.

Many counts were recorded for this clonotype. The chain recombines TRBV14 with TRBJ1-1, with 11 nucleotides matching TRBD1. V was clipped by 4 bases and J by 3 bases; unmatched bases: 4. Germline CDR1 SGHDN, CDR2 FVKESK. This CDR3 comprises 15 residues. The CDR3 sequence: CASSRTGGAYTEAFF. Written as DNA, the CDR3 is TGTGCCAGCAGCCGGACAGGGGGCGCGTACACTGAAGCTTTCTTT.

This clonotype came up many times. The chain combines TRBV5-1 with TRBJ2-5; 8 bases line up with TRBD2. V shed 0 bases, J shed 1 base, and the junction held 5 bases outside the gene matches. Germline V lookup: CDR1 SGHRS, CDR2 YFSETQ. The CDR3 loop spans 16 amino acids. CDR3 loop: CASSLGSGGTQETQYF. As DNA, the CDR3 is TGCGCCAGCAGCTTGGGCAGCGGGGGCACCCAAGAGACCCAGTACTTC.

This clonotype appeared once. DNA for the CDR3: TGTGCCAGCAGGCCCGACAGGAACACCGGGGAGCTGTTTTTT. Encoded protein: CASRPDRNTGELFF. This chain joins TRBV7-8 and TRBJ2-2, with D perhaps TRBD1 (5 bases). Deletions cut 6 bases from V and 1 base from J, with 9 bases between. The germline CDR1 and CDR2 sequences are SGHVS and FQNEAQ. This CDR3 has 14 amino acids.

As for this clonotype: Mismatch with germline at one junction end may stem from a read error. The rearrangement links TRBV7-9 to TRBJ2-3; TRBD1 matches 10 bases. There are 20 residues in the CDR3. The germline CDR1 and CDR2 sequences are SEHNR and FQNEAQ (reference sequence). The CDR3 coding sequence is TGTGCCAGCAGCGAACGACAGGGGGCGGTCGGGCGGTTCGGGACAGGTACGCAGTATTTT. This sequence encodes CASSERQGAVGRFGTGTQYF. The full variable domain, in which reference TRBV7-9 and TRBJ2-3 provide the parts outside the CDR3, is DTGVSQNPRHKITKRGQNVTFRCDPISEHNRLYWYRQTLGQGPEFLTYFQNEAQLEKSRLLSDRFSAERPKGSFSTLEIQRTEQGDSAMYLCASSERQGAVGRFGTGTQYFGPGTRLTVL.

The chain carries TRBV20-1 and TRBJ2-5; 8 bases align to TRBD2. In germline, CDR1 is DFQATT, CDR2 SNEGSKA (reference sequence). The CDR3 has 15 amino acids. The J segment lost 2 bases and the V segment lost 2 bases, leaving 7 bases of the junction unmatched. CDR3 protein: CSARMASGPQETQYF. The CDR3, as DNA: TGCAGTGCTAGAATGGCTAGCGGGCCACAAGAGACCCAGTACTTC.

The chain links TRBV7-9 to TRBJ2-6; no definite D call. The germline V gene has CDR1 SEHNR and CDR2 FQNEAQ (reference sequence). The CDR3 runs to 18 residues. The V end was cut by 5 bases, the J end by 2 bases, with 19 bases between. CDR3 protein: CASSTSVLDLPGANVLTF. For the CDR3, the DNA is TGTGCCAGCAGCACGTCGGTCCTCGATCTCCCTGGGGCCAACGTCCTGACTTTC.

The CDR3 sequence: CASSQAGTGANVLTF. In nucleotides, the CDR3 is TGTGCCAGCAGCCAAGCGGGGACTGGGGCCAACGTCCTGACTTTC. The chain couples TRBV14 to TRBJ2-6, with D possibly matching TRBD2 (5 bases). The germline V and J ends were trimmed by 1 base and 2 bases, with 6 bases remaining between them. Germline V gene data show CDR1 as SGHDN and CDR2 as FVKESK. CDR3 length: 15 residues. Drawing the rest from reference TRBV14 and TRBJ2-6, the complete variable domain is EAGVTQFPSHSVIEKGQTVTLRCDPISGHDNLYWYRRVMGKEIKFLLHFVKESKQDESGMPNNRFLAERTGGTYSTLKVQPAELEDSGVYFCASSQAGTGANVLTFGAGSRLTVL.

This clonotype has ten or more counts. The J gene is TRBJ1-1, the V gene TRBV29-1; perhaps TRBD1 as D (6 bases). The CDR3 sequence is 14 residues long. Trimming removed 4 bases at V and 11 bases at J, with 23 bases between. The germline V gene has CDR1 SQVTM and CDR2 ANQGSEA. CDR3: CSVVDRGPISPAFF. The CDR3 nucleotides are TGCAGCGTTGTCGATCGGGGGCCCATAAGCCCGGCTTTCTTT.

The V call is TRBV19, the J call TRBJ1-1, with a possible D match to TRBD1 (6 bases). Trimming removed 9 bases from V and 0 bases from J, with 14 bases in between. This CDR3 contains 14 residues. Germline assignment: CDR1 LNHDA and CDR2 SQIVND (reference sequence). DNA of the CDR3: TGTGCCAGCACGCAGGGGCGGATGAACACTGAAGCTTTCTTT. This gives the protein CASTQGRMNTEAFF.

V and J are TRBV7-9 and TRBJ2-2, with D possibly TRBD1 on 9 matching bases. The V gene lost 1 base and the J gene lost 1 base, with 13 bases spanning the gap. This CDR3 region has 17 residues. CDR1 is SEHNR and CDR2 is FQNEAQ in the germline V gene (reference sequence). CDR3 nucleotides: TGTGCCAGCAGCTTAGTAGCGGGACAGGGGAACACCGGGGAGCTGTTTTTT. It encodes CASSLVAGQGNTGELFF.

This clonotype has a handful of counts. Here the CDR3 reads CASSNRGIEQFF. The CDR3 DNA follows: TGTGCCAGCAGCAATAGGGGCATTGAGCAGTTCTTC. The rearrangement uses TRBV7-3 and TRBJ2-1, with D possibly TRBD1 on 5 matching bases. V was pared by 5 bases and J by 9 bases, with 11 bases between. Looked up from germline, CDR1 is SGHTA and CDR2 is FQGTGA. The CDR3 is made up of 12 amino acids.